This passage covers 20 T cell receptor beta chains from one sample sequenced in a study of blood T cell repertoires in COVID-19. Libraries were prepared by immunoSEQ multiplex PCR; TCRdb keeps only in-frame clonotypes and omits some of them. This table has 40,000 to 60,000 clones, roughly 84% appearing once. Sequences were obtained from peripheral blood. All receptors come from an older man with active COVID-19.

The chain joins TRBV5-6 to TRBJ1-5; perhaps TRBD1 as D (5 bases). The CDR3 runs to 15 residues. Germline-derived CDR1 and CDR2 are SGHDT and YYEEEE. Trimming took off 3 bases at V and 1 base at J, with 11 bases between the two ends. The CDR3 DNA reads TGTGCCAGCAGCTACCAACGGGGGAGCAATCAGCCCCAGCATTTT. This encodes CASSYQRGSNQPQHF. Variable domain in full (rest from reference TRBV5-6 and TRBJ1-5): DAGVTQSPTHLIKTRGQQVTLRCSPKSGHDTVSWYQQALGQGPQFIFQYYEEEERQRGNFPDRFSGHQFPNYSSELNVNALLLGDSALYLCASSYQRGSNQPQHFGDGTRLSIL.

The chain uses TRBV11-3 and TRBJ2-4, with 8 bases that match TRBD2. Germline-derived CDR1 and CDR2 are SGHNT and YENEEA. J was trimmed by 3 bases and V by 5 bases; bases with no gene match: 12. This CDR3 comprises 17 residues. The CDR3 reads CASSPRERELVKNIQYF. The CDR3, as DNA: TGTGCCAGCAGCCCCCGGGAGCGGGAGCTGGTCAAAAACATTCAGTACTTC.

The chain joins TRBV5-6 to TRBJ2-7, with 10 bases identical to TRBD2. V lost 4 bases to trimming and J lost 3 bases; unmatched junction nucleotides: 16. Germline lookup yields CDR1 SGHDT and CDR2 YYEEEE. CDR3 length equals 18 residues. CDR3 in amino acids: CASSPTSNRLAGGYEQYF. CDR3 in DNA: TGTGCCAGCAGCCCCACTTCAAATAGACTAGCGGGTGGCTACGAGCAGTACTTC. Combining the CDR3 with reference TRBV5-6 and TRBJ2-7 gives the whole variable domain DAGVTQSPTHLIKTRGQQVTLRCSPKSGHDTVSWYQQALGQGPQFIFQYYEEEERQRGNFPDRFSGHQFPNYSSELNVNALLLGDSALYLCASSPTSNRLAGGYEQYFGPGTRLTVT.

This clone has just a few counts. The chain uses TRBV5-1 and TRBJ2-3, with 10 bases identical to TRBD2. The CDR3 is made up of 17 amino acids. After removal of 0 bases from V and 1 base from J, the junction contained 5 bases not matched to a gene. Germline assignment: CDR1 SGHRS and CDR2 YFSETQ. The CDR3 region is CASSLGVAGGGTDTQYF. The CDR3 DNA reads as TGCGCCAGCAGCTTGGGAGTAGCGGGAGGTGGCACAGATACGCAGTATTTT.

The chain links TRBV7-8 to TRBJ2-1; 8 nucleotides agree with TRBD2. In germline, CDR1 is SGHVS, CDR2 FQNEAQ. The V and J ends lost 5 bases and 0 bases, in that order; junction bases with no gene match: 9. The CDR3 spans 17 residues. The CDR3 sequence is CASSAGLARNSYNEQFF. CDR3 DNA: TGTGCCAGCAGCGCAGGACTAGCTCGAAACTCCTACAATGAGCAGTTCTTC.

The chain couples TRBV28 to TRBJ2-7, with a possible D match to TRBD1 (6 bases). There are 13 residues in the CDR3. Trimming left V 6 bases short and J 2 bases short, with 11 bases between. From germline, CDR1 is MDHEN and CDR2 SYDVKM. For the CDR3, the DNA is TGTGCCAGCAGACCACAGGGTCCCTACGAGCAGTACTTC. As protein: CASRPQGPYEQYF.

This chain joins TRBV5-1 and TRBJ2-1, with 8 bases matching TRBD2. Germline trimming cut 3 bases from V and 2 bases from J; bases unmatched to any gene: 7. The CDR3 is 16 residues long. Germline loops: CDR1 SGHRS, CDR2 YFSETQ. The CDR3 DNA reads TGCGCCAGCAGCTCGGATGGAGCGGGGGCCTACAATGAGCAGTTCTTC. It is translated as CASSSDGAGAYNEQFF.

The V and J genes are TRBV30 and TRBJ2-7; 7 positions agree with TRBD1. Per germline, CDR1 GTSNPN and CDR2 SVGIG (reference sequence). Trimming at V came to 2 bases and at J to 0 bases, leaving 7 bases not matched to a gene. CDR3 size: 15 residues. The CDR3 loop reads CAWSRGQPGSYEQYF. The CDR3 DNA is TGTGCCTGGAGTCGGGGACAGCCGGGCTCCTACGAGCAGTACTTC.

The gene calls are TRBV5-4 and TRBJ2-1, with D perhaps assigned TRBD1 or TRBD2 (6 bases each). This CDR3 spans 15 amino acids. V lost 4 bases and J 8 bases, leaving 19 bases between the germline ends. The germline V gene encodes CDR1 SGHNT and CDR2 YYREEE (reference sequence). The CDR3 region has the DNA TGTGCCAGCAGCCTGGGACAACTAGGGACTGATGAGCAGTTCTTC. This sequence encodes CASSLGQLGTDEQFF.

The rearrangement joins TRBV4-3 to TRBJ2-5, with a weak D call TRBD2 (5 bases). The ends were cut back, 1 base at V and 7 bases at J, with 10 bases in the middle. This CDR3 has 13 residues. Per germline, CDR1 LGHNA and CDR2 YSLEER. The CDR3 protein is CASSQGGGGTQYF. CDR3 bases: TGCGCCAGCAGCCAAGGAGGCGGAGGGACCCAGTACTTC.

The rearrangement joins TRBV3-1 (or the pseudogene TRBV3-2) to TRBJ2-3; D possibly corresponds to TRBD2 (5 bases). This CDR3 has 16 amino acids. Germline lookup yields CDR1 LGHDT and CDR2 YNNKEL (reference sequence). V was pared by 1 base and J by 0 bases, with 11 bases between. In DNA form, the CDR3 reads TGTGCCAGCAGCCAAGGGGCTCGCGGGAGCACAGATACGCAGTATTTT. Translated: CASSQGARGSTDTQYF.

The chain uses TRBV19 and TRBJ1-1, with 7 positions matching TRBD1. Losses at the gene ends were 5 bases for V and 4 bases for J; bases not matched to a gene: 10. The CDR3 sequence is 15 residues long. Germline assignment: CDR1 LNHDA and CDR2 SQIVND (reference sequence). This CDR3 is CASSSGGSGVTEAFF. Here the CDR3 DNA reads TGTGCCAGTAGTTCAGGGGGGTCTGGGGTCACTGAAGCTTTCTTT.

This chain joins TRBV9 and TRBJ2-7, with a possible D match to TRBD2 (5 bases). The V end lost 4 bases, the J end lost 3 bases, and 17 bases lay between the germline ends. This CDR3 contains 15 residues. Per the germline V gene, CDR1 is SGDLS and CDR2 is YYNGEE. CDR3 in DNA: TGTGCCAGCAGCCCCCTGGGAGAGTCCCTCTACGAGCAGTACTTC. It encodes CASSPLGESLYEQYF.

The DNA for the CDR3 is TGTGCCTGGAGTGTTTTCCCTAGCACAGATACGCAGTATTTT. This codes for CAWSVFPSTDTQYF. The V and J genes are TRBV30 and TRBJ2-3; D is undetermined. The germline V gene has CDR1 GTSNPN and CDR2 SVGIG (reference sequence). Trimming stripped 0 bases from V and 0 bases from J, with 7 bases between. CDR3 length: 14 residues.

J is TRBJ1-4 and V is TRBV19; 8 bases are a match to TRBD1. Germline trimming cut 8 bases from V and 7 bases from J; bases unmatched to any gene: 6. This CDR3 is 13 amino acids long. Germline V lookup: CDR1 LNHDA, CDR2 SQIVND (reference sequence). The CDR3: CASEDREGEKLFF. The CDR3 DNA sequence: TGTGCCAGTGAGGACAGGGAAGGTGAAAAACTGTTTTTT. The full variable domain, in which reference TRBV19 and TRBJ1-4 provide the parts outside the CDR3, is DGGITQSPKYLFRKEGQNVTLSCEQNLNHDAMYWYRQDPGQGLRLIYYSQIVNDFQKGDIAEGYSVSREKKESFPLTVTSAQKNPTAFYLCASEDREGEKLFFGSGTQLSVL.

As DNA, the CDR3 is TGTGCCAGCAGTTACGCCGGTTACGAGCAGTACTTC. Translating it yields CASSYAGYEQYF. The rearrangement joins TRBV6-5 to TRBJ2-7, with D unclear. Per germline, CDR1 MNHEY and CDR2 SVGAGI. The CDR3 extends over 12 amino acids. The V gene lost 2 bases and the J gene lost 4 bases, with 6 bases spanning the gap.

The rearrangement joins TRBV27 to TRBJ1-5, with D tentatively TRBD1 (5 bases). The CDR3 totals 17 residues. Germline loops: CDR1 MNHEY, CDR2 SMNVEV (reference sequence). Trimming took off 4 bases at V and 1 base at J, with 17 bases between the two ends. The CDR3 reads CASSSNRPGESNQPQHF. DNA for the CDR3: TGTGCCAGCAGTTCTAACCGCCCGGGGGAGAGCAATCAGCCCCAGCATTTT.

The chain links TRBV13 to TRBJ2-1; 8 positions match TRBD1. CDR1 is PRHDT, CDR2 FYEKMQ, per germline (reference sequence). The CDR3 runs 13 residues. V dropped 7 bases and J dropped 8; count of bases not matched to a gene: 7. The CDR3 is CASTPTGDYEQFF. CDR3 sequence (DNA): TGTGCCAGCACCCCGACAGGGGACTATGAGCAGTTCTTC.

The chain has TRBV5-1 and TRBJ2-1, with D perhaps TRBD2 (6 bases). Trimming left V 0 bases short and J 8 bases short, with 12 bases between. Germline V lookup: CDR1 SGHRS, CDR2 YFSETQ. This CDR3 has 14 amino acids. The CDR3, as DNA: TGCGCCAGCAGCTTGGCGGGGGAGAGCCATGAGCAGTTCTTC. Protein sequence: CASSLAGESHEQFF.

The chain carries TRBV6-2 or TRBV6-3 and TRBJ1-1; 7 positions agree with TRBD1. Germline V lookup: CDR1 MNHEY, CDR2 SVGEGT. The trim removed 5 bases at V and 3 bases at J, leaving 9 bases unmatched. The CDR3 totals 15 residues. As DNA, the CDR3 is TGTGCCAGCAGTCCCCTCGACAGGGCCGACACTGAAGCTTTCTTT. Residues: CASSPLDRADTEAFF.